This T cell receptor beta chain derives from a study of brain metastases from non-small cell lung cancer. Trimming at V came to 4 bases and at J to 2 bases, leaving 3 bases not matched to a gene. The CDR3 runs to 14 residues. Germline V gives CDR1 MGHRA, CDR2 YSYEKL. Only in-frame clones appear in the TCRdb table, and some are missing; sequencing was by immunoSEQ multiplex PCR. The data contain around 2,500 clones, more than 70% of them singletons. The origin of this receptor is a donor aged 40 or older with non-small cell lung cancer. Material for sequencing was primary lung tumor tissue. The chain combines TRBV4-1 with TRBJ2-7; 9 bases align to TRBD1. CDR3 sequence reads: CASSPGTGTYEQYV. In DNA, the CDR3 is TGCGCCAGCAGCCCCGGGACAGGGACCTACGAGCAGTACGTC.